The sequence of this T cell receptor (beta chain) was determined in a study of T-cell reconstitution after alpha-beta-depleted transplantation in children. Study outcomes and limitations: Reported findings indicate that, about two months after transplant, alpha-beta T cells came from several hundred expanded clones, which were derived from non-depleted graft cells. For some patients, TCRbeta diversity was high at day 60 because of recipient T cells and thymic progenitors that survived.

CDR1 is SGHNT and CDR2 is YYREEE in the germline V gene (reference sequence). This CDR3 contains 15 residues. The V end lost 3 bases, the J end lost 1 base, and 13 bases lay between the germline ends. About this clonotype itself: Antigen unknown.

Unique molecular identifiers were used in preparing the TCRbeta library. One entry per CDR3 protein results from TCRdb running MiXCR on the PCR reads. The profile shows about 470,000 distinct CDR3 sequences, around 46% of them singletons. This sequence originates from a girl aged 2 to 9 with aplastic anemia, due to receive a stem cell transplant. The sequencing used PBMCs, collected before TCRalphabeta/CD19-depleted stem cell transplant. The chain combines TRBV5-4 with TRBJ1-1; D uncertain. The CDR3 nucleotides are TGTGCCAGCAGCTCCCCCCCAGGACGGAACACTGAAGCTTTCTTT. This translates into CASSSPPGRNTEAFF.